This T cell receptor (beta chain) was sequenced during a study of shared clonotypes between healthy human individuals. About the research overall: Plates per donor: three CD4 naive, three CD4 memory, two CD8 naive, one CD8 memory.

The trim removed 0 bases at V and 4 bases at J, leaving 3 bases unmatched. Germline CDR1 and CDR2: SGHNT and YYREEE (reference sequence). The CDR3 is 15 amino acids. Terminally differentiated effector memory CD45RA+ cells were left out of the naive CD8 fraction, which was CD45RO-negative and positively selected for CCR7. Adult Caucasians living in Nashville, Tennessee made up all of the donors. Libraries were prepared by immunoSEQ multiplex PCR; TCRdb keeps only in-frame clonotypes and omits some of them. The sample consists of about 2 million clones, about 95% of them appearing once. This chain links TRBV5-4 with TRBJ1-1; 10 positions agree with TRBD1. The material sequenced was naive CD8+ T cells sorted from blood. The TCR comes from a man in his late teens or twenties in good health. In DNA form, the CDR3 reads TGTGCCAGCAGCTTGGGACAGGGGGCGATCACTGAAGCTTTCTTT. Translated, it gives CASSLGQGAITEAFF.